One sample yielded the 26 T cell receptor beta chains listed below, sequenced in a study of T cells in Graves' hyperthyroidism and ophthalmopathy. RNA transcripts provided the source from which TCR beta CDR3 regions were amplified. An initial round of RT-PCR targeting the TCR CDR3 relied on the HTBI primer set. Via MiXCR, TCRdb re-called the multiplex PCR reads, giving one row per CDR3 protein. The repertoire holds approximately 400,000 distinct CDR3 sequences, 15% to 19% seen once, with about 30% in the top ten. Sequencing used blood. Every receptor here comes from a woman aged 18-29 years with Graves' hyperthyroidism that later progressed to Graves' ophthalmopathy.

The rearrangement links TRBV7-3 to TRBJ1-1, with D possibly matching TRBD1 (5 bases). Trimming shortened V by 2 bases and J by 0 bases, and 7 bases separated the two germline ends. Germline V CDR1 and CDR2: SGHTA, FQGTGA. The CDR3 length is 14 residues. Here the CDR3 reads CASSLQGVNTEAFF. The CDR3 coding sequence is TGTGCCAGCAGCTTACAAGGGGTGAACACTGAAGCTTTCTTT.

This clonotype showed up many times. V gene TRBV27 combines with J gene TRBJ2-1; D uncertain. The V end lost 1 base, the J end lost 10 bases, and 11 bases lay between the germline ends. The germline CDR1 and CDR2 sequences are MNHEY and SMNVEV (reference sequence). The CDR3 runs 13 residues. CDR3 nucleotide sequence: TGTGCCAGCAGTTTATACATAAGGCAGGAGCAGTTCTTC. This sequence encodes CASSLYIRQEQFF.

The J gene is TRBJ2-1, the V gene TRBV6-1; perhaps TRBD2 as D (5 bases). The germline gives CDR1 MNHNS, CDR2 SASEGT. V was clipped by 1 base and J by 5 bases, with 9 bases between them. This CDR3 contains 14 residues. CDR3 nucleotides: TGTGCCAGCAGTGAAGTAGGACTCAACAATGAGCAGTTCTTC. Protein product: CASSEVGLNNEQFF.

This clonotype was counted a few times. The chain joins TRBV28 to TRBJ2-7; tentative D call: TRBD2 (5 bases). CDR1 is MDHEN and CDR2 is SYDVKM in the germline V gene. Trimming pared 3 bases from V and 2 bases from J, leaving 14 bases between. The CDR3 is 15 amino acids. The DNA of the CDR3 is TGTGCCAGCAGTTTCGGAGGTCAATTGCCCTACGAGCAGTACTTC. It yields the protein CASSFGGQLPYEQYF.

The table lists this clonotype with a few counts. The J gene is TRBJ2-7, the V gene TRBV10-2, with D perhaps matching TRBD1 (6 bases). Trimming shortened V by 9 bases and J by 6 bases, and 18 bases separated the two germline ends. This CDR3 comprises 13 residues. Germline values: CDR1 WSHSY, CDR2 SAAADI. CDR3 nucleotide sequence: TGCGCCAGTTCGACAGGACGCCAGGCCGAGCAGTACTTC. Translating it yields CASSTGRQAEQYF.

The table lists this clonotype with many counts. CDR3 residues: CASSLWGGDQPQHF. The CDR3 DNA reads TGTGCCAGCAGTTTATGGGGCGGGGATCAGCCCCAGCATTTT. The chain employs TRBV27 and TRBJ1-5; D might be TRBD1 (5 bases). Germline-derived CDR1 and CDR2 are MNHEY and SMNVEV (reference sequence). Trimming stripped 1 base from V and 5 bases from J, with 9 bases between. This CDR3 has 14 residues.

This clonotype was seen repeatedly, ten times or more. This chain connects TRBV11-3 to TRBJ2-5; tentative D call: TRBD1 (6 bases). Trimming pared 5 bases from V and 0 bases from J, leaving 16 bases between. Per germline, CDR1 SGHNT and CDR2 YENEEA. CDR3 length: 16 amino acids. The CDR3 sequence: CASSRTKTGYQETQYF. The CDR3 region has the DNA TGTGCCAGCAGCCGCACCAAAACAGGGTACCAAGAGACCCAGTACTTC. The whole variable domain, remainder taken from reference TRBV11-3 and TRBJ2-5, is EAGVVQSPRYKIIEKKQPVAFWCNPISGHNTLYWYLQNLGQGPELLIRYENEEAVDDSQLPKDRFSAERLKGVDSTLKIQPAELGDSAVYLCASSRTKTGYQETQYFGPGTRLLVL.

This clonotype showed up many times. The V gene is TRBV5-6, the J gene TRBJ2-7, with 7 positions matching TRBD1. The germline V gene encodes CDR1 SGHDT and CDR2 YYEEEE. The CDR3 is 14 amino acids. The V and J ends lost 2 bases and 6 bases, in that order; junction bases with no gene match: 8. The CDR3 DNA follows: TGTGCCAGCAGCTTTCAGGGCGCAGGGGGCGAGCAGTACTTC. It is translated as CASSFQGAGGEQYF. Combining the CDR3 with reference TRBV5-6 and TRBJ2-7 gives the whole variable domain DAGVTQSPTHLIKTRGQQVTLRCSPKSGHDTVSWYQQALGQGPQFIFQYYEEEERQRGNFPDRFSGHQFPNYSSELNVNALLLGDSALYLCASSFQGAGGEQYFGPGTRLTVT.

This clonotype turned up a few times. V is TRBV4-3 and J is TRBJ2-1; 9 bases are shared with TRBD1. CDR3 length: 13 residues. Germline lookup yields CDR1 LGHNA and CDR2 YSLEER. Trimming cost V 3 bases and J 7 bases; bases outside gene matches: 1. CDR3 in amino acids: CASSHGQGNEQFF. DNA of the CDR3: TGCGCCAGCAGCCATGGACAGGGGAATGAGCAGTTCTTC.

Only a few counts were recorded for this clonotype. CDR3 in amino acids: CASSVQGEAFF. The CDR3 nucleotides are TGCGCCAGCAGCGTACAGGGGGAAGCTTTCTTT. This chain uses TRBV5-1 with TRBJ1-1; 7 nucleotides line up with TRBD1. Germline values: CDR1 SGHRS, CDR2 YFSETQ. The CDR3 loop spans 11 amino acids. V lost 4 bases to trimming and J lost 8 bases; unmatched junction nucleotides: 2.

This clonotype was counted ten times or more. The V call is TRBV12-3 or TRBV12-4, the J call TRBJ2-2; no firm D call. The CDR3 extends over 12 amino acids. The V gene lost 6 bases and the J gene lost 7 bases, with 9 bases spanning the gap. CDR3 in amino acids: CASSYGGGELFF. The CDR3 DNA is TGTGCCAGCAGCTATGGCGGCGGGGAGCTGTTTTTT.

This clonotype was found many times. This rearrangement joins TRBV30 to TRBJ2-1; 7 nucleotides line up with TRBD2. The CDR3 extends over 12 amino acids. The V gene end was trimmed by 4 bases and the J gene end by 4 bases; junction bases not matched to a gene: 1. The V gene's germline CDR1 is GTSNPN and CDR2 SVGIG (reference sequence). CDR3 amino acids: CAWTSGYNEQFF. CDR3 in DNA: TGTGCCTGGACTAGCGGATACAATGAGCAGTTCTTC. Full variable domain (missing parts from reference TRBV30 and TRBJ2-1): SQTIHQWPATLVQPVGSPLSLECTVEGTSNPNLYWYRQAAGRGLQLLFYSVGIGQISSEVPQNLSASRPQDRQFILSSKKLLLSDSGFYLCAWTSGYNEQFFGPGTRLTVL.

This clonotype was recorded at least ten times. V and J are TRBV7-9 and TRBJ2-7, with D perhaps TRBD2 (5 bases). V was shortened by 4 bases and J by 1 base, with 8 bases between the two germline ends. Germline values: CDR1 SEHNR, CDR2 FQNEAQ (reference sequence). The CDR3 has 13 residues. This CDR3 reads CASSSRTSYEQYF. In DNA, the CDR3 is TGTGCCAGCAGCTCCAGGACTTCCTACGAGCAGTACTTC. The whole variable domain, remainder taken from reference TRBV7-9 and TRBJ2-7, is DTGVSQNPRHKITKRGQNVTFRCDPISEHNRLYWYRQTLGQGPEFLTYFQNEAQLEKSRLLSDRFSAERPKGSFSTLEIQRTEQGDSAMYLCASSSRTSYEQYFGPGTRLTVT.

This clonotype was counted at least ten times. V is TRBV28 and J is TRBJ1-4, with a possible D match to TRBD1 (6 bases). CDR1 and CDR2 from the germline V gene are MDHEN and SYDVKM. The CDR3 totals 16 residues. The germline V and J ends were trimmed by 6 bases and 13 bases, with 27 bases remaining between them. The CDR3 reads CASSNHDRRAGERLFF. CDR3 nucleotides: TGTGCCAGCAGCAACCACGACCGCCGGGCAGGGGAACGACTGTTTTTT.

Notes on this clonotype: Germline is not matched at one junction end, which may reflect a read error. J is TRBJ2-1 and V is TRBV7-7, with D possibly TRBD1 on 7 matching bases. Germline CDR1 reads SSHAT; CDR2 reads FNYEAQ (reference sequence). This CDR3 is built from 16 residues. In nucleotides, the CDR3 is TGTGCTAGCAGCTCAGGACAGGAGGGGTCTCGGGATGAGCAGTTCTTC. This gives the protein CASSSGQEGSRDEQFF.

Many counts were recorded for this clonotype. This chain links TRBV12-3 or TRBV12-4 with TRBJ2-2; D ambiguous. The CDR3 is 12 residues long. The V end was cut by 8 bases, the J end by 7 bases, with 11 bases between. CDR3 region: CASLAWDGELFF. In nucleotides, the CDR3 is TGTGCCAGCCTTGCATGGGACGGGGAGCTGTTTTTT.

The table lists this clonotype with a few counts. The chain links TRBV3-1 to TRBJ2-5, with D perhaps matching TRBD1 or TRBD2 (5 bases each). This CDR3 comprises 15 residues. V was clipped by 2 bases and J by 3 bases, with 13 bases between them. The V gene's germline CDR1 is LGHDT and CDR2 YNNKEL (reference sequence). Here the CDR3 DNA reads TGTGCCAGCAGCCAACTAACCGGGACGGAAGAGACCCAGTACTTC. Amino acid sequence: CASSQLTGTEETQYF.

This clonotype showed up just a few times. The chain links TRBV6-1 to TRBJ2-1, with D tentatively TRBD1 or TRBD2 (5 bases each). CDR3 length equals 19 residues. CDR1 MNHNS and CDR2 SASEGT come from the germline V gene. V was cut by 0 bases and J by 0 bases, with 18 bases left in between. In nucleotides, the CDR3 is TGTGCCAGCAGTGAAGCGCCTCTGATTGGGGGAAGCTCCTACAATGAGCAGTTCTTC. As protein: CASSEAPLIGGSSYNEQFF.

This clonotype was seen at least ten times. CDR3 sequence (DNA): TGTGCCAGCAGCTGGTCAGGACACAATGAGCAGTTCTTC. Residues: CASSWSGHNEQFF. V and J are TRBV7-8 and TRBJ2-1, with D hard to call. The V gene's germline CDR1 is SGHVS and CDR2 FQNEAQ. CDR3 size: 13 residues. Trimming cost V 4 bases and J 5 bases, with 9 bases left between them.

This clonotype was found many times. The V and J genes are TRBV2 and TRBJ2-5, with 11 bases that match TRBD2. V shed 6 bases, J shed 6 bases, and the junction held 9 bases outside the gene matches. The CDR3 consists of 15 residues. Germline CDR1 reads SNHLY; CDR2 reads FYNNEI. The CDR3 reads CASSDSGRASKTQYF. In DNA, the CDR3 is TGTGCCAGCAGCGATAGCGGGAGGGCCTCGAAGACCCAGTACTTC.

This clonotype showed up just a few times. The chain employs TRBV6-1 and TRBJ1-6; possible D gene TRBD1, 5 bases. The V gene lost 1 base and the J gene lost 0 bases, with 16 bases spanning the gap. This CDR3 has 19 residues. Looked up from germline, CDR1 is MNHNS and CDR2 is SASEGT. CDR3 DNA sequence: TGTGCCAGCAGTGAAGGTCAGACAGCCACCAGCTCCTATAATTCACCCCTCCACTTT. Amino acid sequence: CASSEGQTATSSYNSPLHF.

The sample holds many counts of this clonotype. The rearrangement links TRBV6-1 to TRBJ2-1, with TRBD2 identical over 9 bases. The CDR3 sequence is 14 residues long. Germline V gene lookup returns CDR1 MNHNS and CDR2 SASEGT. V lost 5 bases to trimming and J lost 5 bases; unmatched junction nucleotides: 4. The CDR3 loop is CASSNSGRNNEQFF. The CDR3 DNA sequence: TGTGCCAGCAGTAATAGCGGGAGAAACAATGAGCAGTTCTTC.

This clonotype was observed at least ten times. The chain recombines TRBV6-6 with TRBJ1-2; D may be TRBD1 (5 bases). Germline CDR1 is MNHNY and CDR2 is SVGAGI (reference sequence). This CDR3 is 15 amino acids long. Trimming removed 0 bases at V and 1 base at J, with 9 bases between. DNA for the CDR3: TGTGCCAGCAGTTACTCACGGGGCTATAACTATGGCTACACCTTC. It encodes CASSYSRGYNYGYTF.

This clonotype has at least ten counts. The chain recombines TRBV28 with TRBJ2-1; D is unclear. The V gene's germline CDR1 is MDHEN and CDR2 SYDVKM. This CDR3 is built from 14 residues. V was shortened by 3 bases and J by 5 bases, with 11 bases between the two germline ends. The CDR3 region is CASSLGRIHNEQFF. In nucleotides, the CDR3 is TGTGCCAGCAGTTTGGGCAGGATCCACAATGAGCAGTTCTTC.

This clonotype was detected a few times. The genes are TRBV6-1 and TRBJ2-2; 10 bases map to TRBD2. The CDR3 is made up of 18 amino acids. V lost 5 bases, J lost 6 bases, and 15 bases stayed unmatched. Looked up from germline, CDR1 is MNHNS and CDR2 is SASEGT. CDR3 amino acids: CASSTPLWTSGEAGELFF. The CDR3 DNA reads as TGTGCCAGCAGTACCCCTCTCTGGACTAGCGGAGAAGCCGGGGAGCTGTTTTTT.

The chain has TRBV7-9 and TRBJ2-2; D gene ambiguous. The V end was cut by 6 bases, the J end by 0 bases, with 8 bases between. This CDR3 contains 14 residues. Germline CDR1 is SEHNR and CDR2 is FQNEAQ (reference sequence). The CDR3 coding sequence is TGTGCCAGCAGTGGGCCCGCGAACACCGGGGAGCTGTTTTTT. This translates into CASSGPANTGELFF. Full variable domain (remainder filled in from reference TRBV7-9 and TRBJ2-2): DTGVSQNPRHKITKRGQNVTFRCDPISEHNRLYWYRQTLGQGPEFLTYFQNEAQLEKSRLLSDRFSAERPKGSFSTLEIQRTEQGDSAMYLCASSGPANTGELFFGEGSRLTVL.